This T cell receptor beta chain derives from a study of CD8+ T cells in alopecia areata. The study, taken as a whole, reports: The study found that many expanded lesional clones persisted in scalp and blood during tofacitinib. Tofacitinib yielded significantly lower scalp clonality and fewer expanded CD8+ clones among the top 100. Clonality was higher in lesional than normal scalp, especially in alopecia totalis/universalis.

Of note for this clone: Its antigen is undetermined. This same CDR3 is encoded by further DNA sequences in the sample.

It was cDNA, reverse transcribed from extracted RNA, that served as the sequencing template. The protocol was immunoSEQ multiplex PCR, while the TCRdb copy is restricted to in-frame clones and leaves out a portion. The table records fewer than 250,000 clones, approximately 60% of them present only once. Treatment in this sample: oral pan-JAK inhibitor, 5-10 mg twice daily. PBMCs served as the source from which CD4+ and CD8+ T cells were sorted. Per the germline V gene, CDR1 is LNHNV and CDR2 is YYDKDF (reference sequence). Trimming pared 2 bases from V and 5 bases from J, leaving 4 bases between. This CDR3 spans 12 amino acids.

The chain couples TRBV15 to TRBJ1-5; D gene unclear. The TCR was taken from a human donor with alopecia areata. The input for sequencing was CD4+ T cells sorted from blood, taken at week 4, from a patient treated with tofacitinib. CDR3 sequence: CATSRPDQPQHF. CDR3 coding DNA: TGTGCCACCAGCAGACCAGATCAGCCCCAGCATTTT.